A selection of T cell receptor beta chains follows, all from one sample in a study of shared T cell receptors in the human thymus. Clones were read by immunoSEQ multiplex PCR, and TCRdb kept only the in-frame ones, dropping some. The data contain 650,000 to 950,000 clones, 80% to 90% of them singletons. These sequences were also reported in another study, on human thymus T cells.

The specimen was thymocytes. These receptor sequences come from a girl in the first two years of life with a congenital heart defect. CDR3s include the opening cysteine and the closing phenylalanine or tryptophan. The order of the fields is clone size, J gene, D gene, V gene, CDR3 protein, CDR3 DNA. A D gene is named only where the DNA matches it firmly. Clone size is stated in some rows and not others, as once, few, many or a class when expanded.

.,TRBJ1-5,TRBD1,TRBV4-1,CASSLRDRDQPQHF,TGCGCCAGCAGCCTCCGGGACAGGGATCAGCCCCAGCATTTT
.,TRBJ2-1,TRBD1,TRBV6-1,CASSATGSSYNEQFF,TGTGCCAGCAGCGCGACAGGGAGCTCCTACAATGAGCAGTTCTTC
once,TRBJ1-5,.,TRBV12-5,CASGLGQNSNQPQHF,TGTGCTAGTGGTTTGGGACAGAATAGCAATCAGCCCCAGCATTTT
.,TRBJ1-2,TRBD1,TRBV11-2,CASSWDRNYGYTF,TGTGCCAGCAGCTGGGACAGAAACTATGGCTACACCTTC
once,TRBJ2-7,.,TRBV28,CASSSPTVLHEQYF,TGTGCCAGCAGTTCCCCGACAGTACTCCACGAGCAGTACTTC
.,TRBJ2-5,.,TRBV12-5,CASGATRDTTGETQYF,TGTGCTAGTGGAGCAACTCGGGACACTACTGGAGAGACCCAGTACTTC
.,TRBJ1-1,.,TRBV29-1,CSVMRDLNTEAFF,TGCAGCGTTATGCGGGACCTAAACACTGAAGCTTTCTTT
.,TRBJ2-7,TRBD1,TRBV29-1,CSVPLDREAYEQYF,TGCAGCGTTCCTCTGGACAGGGAAGCCTACGAGCAGTACTTC
.,TRBJ1-6,.,TRBV27,CASSFILPATSPLHF,TGTGCCAGCAGTTTCATACTACCAGCTACCTCACCCCTCCACTTT
.,TRBJ2-3,TRBD1,TRBV11-2,CASSTPPGQGMWDTQYF,TGTGCCAGCAGCACCCCACCGGGACAGGGGATGTGGGATACGCAGTATTTT
once,TRBJ2-7,TRBD2,TRBV11-2,CASSLGSQRGRYEQYF,TGTGCCAGCAGCTTAGGGTCCCAGCGGGGGAGGTACGAGCAGTACTTC
few,TRBJ2-1,.,TRBV13,CASSLSLGSQGGRNNEQFF,TGTGCCAGCAGCTTATCATTGGGGAGCCAAGGAGGCCGAAACAATGAGCAGTTCTTC
.,TRBJ2-7,.,TRBV4-3,CASSQDRRANEQYF,TGCGCCAGCAGCCAAGATCGCAGGGCCAACGAGCAGTACTTC
.,TRBJ2-7,TRBD2,TRBV7-2,CASSLRLAGVNSYEQYF,TGTGCCAGCAGCTTACGACTAGCGGGGGTAAACTCCTACGAGCAGTACTTC
.,TRBJ1-1,TRBD1,TRBV15,CATSRAGETGGQNTEAFF,TGTGCCACCAGCAGAGCGGGGGAGACAGGGGGCCAGAACACTGAAGCTTTCTTT
once,TRBJ2-1,TRBD1,TRBV9,CASSVLGQGVINEQFF,TGTGCCAGCAGCGTGTTGGGACAGGGGGTGATCAATGAGCAGTTCTTC
.,TRBJ2-3,TRBD2,TRBV14,CASSSRTSGVPSTDTQYF,TGTGCCAGCAGCTCAAGGACTAGCGGGGTCCCTAGCACAGATACGCAGTATTTT